The present entry profiles one T cell receptor beta chain with its context. The CDR3 is 12 residues long. CDR1 is DFQATT and CDR2 is SNEGSKA in the germline V gene (reference sequence). Trimming removed 5 bases at V and 6 bases at J, with 11 bases between. TCRdb re-called the 5' RACE reads through MiXCR, storing one row per CDR3 protein. The sample consists of some 250,000 distinct CDR3 sequences, roughly 12% of them appearing once. This record belongs to a study of identical twins. The sample was also linked to a second study, of yellow fever vaccine responses in identical twins.

Specimen: memory (CD45RO+) T cells sorted from blood. This clonotype was sampled from a woman under 30 in good health. The rearrangement joins TRBV20-1 to TRBJ2-1, with D perhaps being TRBD1 or TRBD2 (5 bases each). CDR3 loop: CSAFRDRNEQFF. The CDR3 nucleotides are TGCAGTGCTTTCAGGGACCGCAATGAGCAGTTCTTC.